The 31 T cell receptor beta chains presented below share a single source sample, sequenced in a study of beta chain features in type 1 diabetes. The study, taken as a whole, reports: TCRB CDR3s were moderately but significantly shorter in Type 1 diabetes patients in all four CD4+ subsets.

Expressed TCRB transcripts were sequenced because the entire RNA isolate underwent reverse transcription. The protocol was immunoSEQ multiplex PCR, while the TCRdb copy is restricted to in-frame clones and leaves out a portion. This sample has around 710,000 clones, with approximately 13% found just once. These TCRs' antigens remain unknown. The source material was naive CD4+ T cells from blood. The origin of the receptors is a man aged 25 to 40 with type 1 diabetes.

The rearrangement joins TRBV7-9 to TRBJ2-7; no firm D call. Trimming pared 1 base from V and 0 bases from J, leaving 10 bases between. From germline, CDR1 is SEHNR and CDR2 FQNEAQ (reference sequence). The CDR3 has 15 amino acids. CDR3 residues: CASSLEFASSYEQYF. DNA for the CDR3: TGTGCCAGCAGCTTAGAGTTTGCCAGCTCCTACGAGCAGTACTTC.

This clone has only a few counts. The V and J genes are TRBV7-9 and TRBJ1-2; unclear D gene. The CDR3 length is 12 residues. V lost 1 base, J lost 6 bases, and 6 bases lay in between. Germline V gene sequence: CDR1 SEHNR, CDR2 FQNEAQ (reference sequence). In DNA form, the CDR3 reads TGTGCCAGCAGCTTAGTCGCGAATGGCTACACCTTC. It codes for CASSLVANGYTF.

This clone was seen more than once but under ten times. The V gene is TRBV27, the J gene TRBJ1-5, with a tentative D call TRBD1 (6 bases). CDR1 and CDR2 (germline): MNHEY, SMNVEV (reference sequence). This CDR3 region has 15 residues. The V gene lost 5 bases and the J gene lost 7 bases, with 18 bases spanning the gap. The CDR3 bases are TGTGCCAGCAGTCCAGCAGGGTTACAGGGACAGCCCCAGCATTTT. It translates to CASSPAGLQGQPQHF.

The chain employs TRBV5-1 and TRBJ2-1; 9 bases agree with TRBD2. Germline-derived CDR1 and CDR2 are SGHRS and YFSETQ. There are 15 residues in the CDR3. Losses at the gene ends were 0 bases for V and 10 bases for J; bases not matched to a gene: 8. CDR3 nucleotides: TGCGCCAGCAGCTTGGGGCGCGGGGGGGCCGAGGAGCAGTTCTTC. Protein sequence: CASSLGRGGAEEQFF.

The chain joins TRBV5-1 to TRBJ2-5; 13 bases agree with TRBD2. Trimming cost V 4 bases and J 5 bases; bases outside gene matches: 11. The V gene's germline CDR1 is SGHRS and CDR2 YFSETQ. The CDR3 is 17 amino acids. CDR3 in amino acids: CASSPGLAGDLRETQYF. Written as DNA, the CDR3 is TGCGCCAGCAGCCCCGGACTAGCGGGGGACTTAAGGGAGACCCAGTACTTC. Full variable domain (remainder filled in from reference TRBV5-1 and TRBJ2-5): KAGVTQTPRYLIKTRGQQVTLSCSPISGHRSVSWYQQTPGQGLQFLFEYFSETQRNKGNFPGRFSGRQFSNSRSEMNVSTLELGDSALYLCASSPGLAGDLRETQYFGPGTRLLVL.

The chain links TRBV27 to TRBJ2-1, with 9 nucleotides matching TRBD1. V lost 6 bases, J lost 4 bases, and 4 bases stayed unmatched. The CDR3 runs 14 residues. Per germline, CDR1 MNHEY and CDR2 SMNVEV (reference sequence). This chain's CDR3 is CASSRDRVYNEQFF. CDR3 bases: TGTGCCAGCAGCCGGGACAGGGTTTACAATGAGCAGTTCTTC.

This clone was counted between two and nine times. The genes are TRBV25-1 and TRBJ1-1, with TRBD1 matching over 9 bases. The V gene end was trimmed by 6 bases and the J gene end by 0 bases; junction bases not matched to a gene: 5. Germline CDR1 reads MGHDK; CDR2 reads SYGVNS. This CDR3 region has 15 residues. CDR3: CASREGQGMNTEAFF. The CDR3 DNA reads TGTGCCAGCAGGGAGGGACAGGGCATGAACACTGAAGCTTTCTTT.

This clone was detected only a few times. V and J are TRBV18 and TRBJ2-7; D is unclear. Germline values: CDR1 KGHSH, CDR2 LQKENI. The germline V and J ends were trimmed by 8 bases and 0 bases, with 14 bases remaining between them. CDR3 length: 14 residues. The CDR3 bases are TGTGCCAGCAACACAGCGCCTATCTCCTACGAGCAGTACTTC. This codes for CASNTAPISYEQYF. Based on the CDR3 plus reference TRBV18 and TRBJ2-7, the full variable domain is NAGVMQNPRHLVRRRGQEARLRCSPMKGHSHVYWYRQLPEEGLKFMVYLQKENIIDESGMPKERFSAEFPKEGPSILRIQQVVRGDSAAYFCASNTAPISYEQYFGPGTRLTVT.

This clone was observed a handful of times. The J gene is TRBJ2-1, the V gene TRBV7-6, with D uncertain. The CDR3 is made up of 17 amino acids. From germline, CDR1 is SGHVS and CDR2 FNYEAQ. V was clipped by 1 base and J by 5 bases, with 18 bases between them. The CDR3 DNA follows: TGTGCCAGCAGCTTAGGAACAGCAGTGCACCAGAACAATGAGCAGTTCTTC. Protein product: CASSLGTAVHQNNEQFF.

This clone has a handful of counts. The chain recombines TRBV13 with TRBJ2-7, with 8 bases aligning to TRBD2. The germline gives CDR1 PRHDT, CDR2 FYEKMQ (reference sequence). Trimming at V came to 8 bases and at J to 2 bases, leaving 14 bases not matched to a gene. The CDR3 is 16 residues long. This CDR3 is CASGREVAGSPYEQYF. The CDR3 nucleotides are TGTGCCAGCGGGCGAGAGGTAGCGGGGAGCCCCTACGAGCAGTACTTC. The full variable domain, in which reference TRBV13 and TRBJ2-7 provide the parts outside the CDR3, is AAGVIQSPRHLIKEKRETATLKCYPIPRHDTVYWYQQGPGQDPQFLISFYEKMQSDKGSIPDRFSAQQFSDYHSELNMSSLELGDSALYFCASGREVAGSPYEQYFGPGTRLTVT.

About this clone itself: An end of the junction differs from the germline gene, which may be a read error. This rearrangement joins TRBV29-1 to TRBJ1-4; 7 bases are shared with TRBD1. The germline V gene has CDR1 SQVTM and CDR2 ANQGSEA. This CDR3 has 14 residues. The CDR3 region is CSVFRGGSNEKLFF. In nucleotides, the CDR3 is TGCAGCGTATTCAGGGGGGGATCTAACGAAAAACTGTTTTTT.

This clone was seen many times. CDR3 sequence (DNA): TGTGCCAGCAGCCCCCCCGTGGGGATAGCCAAAAACATTCAGTACTTC. This sequence encodes CASSPPVGIAKNIQYF. The chain couples TRBV7-9 to TRBJ2-4; no clear D gene. This CDR3 is built from 16 residues. Germline CDR1 is SEHNR and CDR2 is FQNEAQ (reference sequence). Deletions cut 5 bases from V and 0 bases from J, with 14 bases between.

This chain links TRBV5-6 with TRBJ1-2; 7 nucleotides match TRBD1. The CDR3 loop spans 15 amino acids. Trimming cost V 4 bases and J 4 bases; bases outside gene matches: 10. Germline-derived CDR1 and CDR2 are SGHDT and YYEEEE. CDR3 sequence reads: CASSIRQGIGYGYTF. The CDR3 DNA sequence: TGTGCCAGCAGCATACGACAGGGAATCGGCTATGGCTACACCTTC.

The gene calls are TRBV2 and TRBJ2-1, with D maybe TRBD2 (5 bases). Germline V gene sequence: CDR1 SNHLY, CDR2 FYNNEI. This CDR3 is 17 amino acids long. Trimming took 5 bases from V and 5 from J, leaving 22 bases between them. The CDR3 sequence is CASSRVGLEAGDNEQFF. The CDR3 DNA is TGTGCCAGCAGTCGAGTCGGTTTAGAGGCCGGGGACAATGAGCAGTTCTTC.

The table lists this clone with a few counts. The chain is built from TRBV6-5 and TRBJ2-7; D possibly corresponds to TRBD2 (5 bases). This CDR3 contains 12 residues. Trimming took 5 bases from V and 6 from J, leaving 11 bases between them. Germline loops: CDR1 MNHEY, CDR2 SVGAGI. The CDR3 nucleotides are TGTGCCAGCAGTACTAGAGGGCGCGAGCAGTACTTC. Protein sequence: CASSTRGREQYF.

This clone has only a few counts. The V gene is TRBV2, the J gene TRBJ2-5, with D possibly called TRBD1 or TRBD2 (5 bases each). Trimming shortened V by 0 bases and J by 7 bases, and 12 bases separated the two germline ends. Germline V lookup: CDR1 SNHLY, CDR2 FYNNEI. The CDR3 consists of 14 residues. The CDR3 sequence is CASSEAGVAGTQYF. The CDR3 DNA is TGTGCCAGCAGTGAAGCGGGGGTCGCGGGGACCCAGTACTTC. The full variable domain, rest sourced from reference TRBV2 and TRBJ2-5, is EPEVTQTPSHQVTQMGQEVILRCVPISNHLYFYWYRQILGQKVEFLVSFYNNEISEKSEIFDDQFSVERPDGSNFTLKIRSTKLEDSAMYFCASSEAGVAGTQYFGPGTRLLVL.

This chain links TRBV7-9 with TRBJ2-1, with D possibly matching TRBD1 (6 bases). The CDR3 contains 14 residues. Deletions cut 4 bases from V and 1 base from J, with 8 bases between. From germline, CDR1 is SEHNR and CDR2 FQNEAQ (reference sequence). The CDR3 nucleotides are TGTGCCAGCAGCTCAGGGGTATCCTACAATGAGCAGTTCTTC. Encoded protein: CASSSGVSYNEQFF.

The chain carries TRBV7-9 and TRBJ1-2, with D possibly TRBD1 on 6 matching bases. Germline CDR1 and CDR2: SEHNR and FQNEAQ (reference sequence). This CDR3 has 14 residues. The V end was cut by 5 bases, the J end by 2 bases, with 12 bases between. The CDR3 bases are TGTGCCAGCAGCCTGCAGGGGATAAACTATGGCTACACCTTC. Its protein product is CASSLQGINYGYTF.

The chain has TRBV4-3 and TRBJ2-1; 13 bases line up with TRBD2. The CDR3 has 16 amino acids. Germline lookup yields CDR1 LGHNA and CDR2 YSLEER. J was trimmed by 7 bases and V by 1 base; bases with no gene match: 4. The CDR3 loop is CASSQGLAGGSNEQFF. In nucleotides, the CDR3 is TGCGCCAGCAGCCAAGGACTAGCGGGGGGATCAAATGAGCAGTTCTTC.

V and J are TRBV30 and TRBJ2-7, with D maybe TRBD2 (5 bases). The CDR3 totals 13 residues. V lost 2 bases and J 6 bases, leaving 14 bases between the germline ends. The germline CDR1 and CDR2 sequences are GTSNPN and SVGIG (reference sequence). CDR3 loop: CAWSPGLFFEQYF. As DNA, the CDR3 is TGTGCCTGGAGTCCCGGACTCTTCTTCGAGCAGTACTTC.

This chain uses TRBV10-3 with TRBJ2-3; perhaps TRBD1 as D (6 bases). V was shortened by 4 bases and J by 6 bases, with 11 bases between the two germline ends. From germline, CDR1 is ENHRY and CDR2 SYGVKD. The CDR3 has 13 residues. The CDR3 DNA reads TGTGCCATCAGTGCAGGGGACACGGATACGCAGTATTTT. This codes for CAISAGDTDTQYF.

Turning to this clone: With a much larger clone just one base away, this may be a read error. Other DNA variants within this sample encode the same CDR3. This chain links TRBV7-9 with TRBJ2-7; unclear D gene. The CDR3 consists of 11 residues. Germline V CDR1 and CDR2: SEHNR, FQNEAQ (reference sequence). Trimming removed 5 bases at V and 1 base at J, with 3 bases between. The CDR3 reads CASSASYEQYF. CDR3 DNA: TGTGCCAGCAGCGCGTCCTACGAGCAGTACTTC.

This clone has a handful of counts. The genes are TRBV5-1 and TRBJ2-1; D unresolved. Germline assignment: CDR1 SGHRS and CDR2 YFSETQ. V shed 0 bases and J shed 4 bases, with 5 bases lying between them. This CDR3 spans 13 amino acids. The DNA for the CDR3 is TGCGCCAGCAGCTTGGTACAGTACAATGAGCAGTTCTTC. Amino acid sequence: CASSLVQYNEQFF.

This clone was found a few times. The V and J genes are TRBV7-2 and TRBJ2-5; D call uncertain. Germline-derived CDR1 and CDR2 are SGHTA and FQGNSA. The CDR3 contains 14 residues. Trimming removed 4 bases at V and 6 bases at J, with 15 bases between. The CDR3 DNA reads as TGTGCCAGCAGCTCCGGTACGGTAGTACAGACCCAGTACTTC. Its protein is CASSSGTVVQTQYF.

V is TRBV4-3 and J is TRBJ2-3, with D possibly called TRBD1 or TRBD2 (5 bases each). The CDR3 length is 16 residues. The V gene's germline CDR1 is LGHNA and CDR2 YSLEER. Trimming cost V 4 bases and J 4 bases, with 18 bases left between them. CDR3 amino acids: CASSLSNIGGADTQYF. CDR3 bases: TGCGCCAGCAGCCTTAGCAATATTGGGGGTGCAGATACGCAGTATTTT.

This clone was seen only a few times. The chain links TRBV10-3 to TRBJ2-1; 10 bases are shared with TRBD1. The length of the CDR3 is 18 residues. The V segment lost 5 bases and the J segment 8 bases; nucleotides outside the gene matches: 18. CDR1 is ENHRY and CDR2 is SYGVKD in the germline V gene. CDR3 protein: CAISRNPRDRGKGHEQFF. The CDR3, as DNA: TGTGCCATCAGTCGGAACCCTCGGGACAGGGGAAAGGGCCATGAGCAGTTCTTC.

This rearrangement joins TRBV18 to TRBJ1-2; 9 bases are a match to TRBD1. The CDR3 has 13 amino acids. Germline assignment: CDR1 KGHSH and CDR2 LQKENI. Germline trimming cut 3 bases from V and 9 bases from J; bases unmatched to any gene: 5. CDR3 sequence (DNA): TGTGCCAGCTCACCGGGACAGGGAAGACGCTACACCTTC. It yields the protein CASSPGQGRRYTF. Full variable domain (missing parts from reference TRBV18 and TRBJ1-2): NAGVMQNPRHLVRRRGQEARLRCSPMKGHSHVYWYRQLPEEGLKFMVYLQKENIIDESGMPKERFSAEFPKEGPSILRIQQVVRGDSAAYFCASSPGQGRRYTFGSGTRLTVV.

The chain combines TRBV2 with TRBJ2-2, with a weak D call TRBD2 (6 bases). V lost 1 base and J 6 bases, leaving 12 bases between the germline ends. The CDR3 has 15 residues. Germline CDR1 reads SNHLY; CDR2 reads FYNNEI. DNA for the CDR3: TGTGCCAGCAGTGAAGGGACTACCTTCGCCGGGGAGCTGTTTTTT. Its protein product is CASSEGTTFAGELFF.

The J gene is TRBJ2-7, the V gene TRBV30, with a possible D match to TRBD2 (5 bases). Per germline, CDR1 GTSNPN and CDR2 SVGIG (reference sequence). V was shortened by 5 bases and J by 2 bases, with 13 bases between the two germline ends. The CDR3 loop spans 13 amino acids. Here the CDR3 DNA reads TGTGCCTGGGGAACCGGGATCCCCTACGAGCAGTACTTC. Its translation is CAWGTGIPYEQYF.

This clone was detected only a few times. This chain links TRBV28 with TRBJ2-3; weak D call: TRBD2 (5 bases). From germline, CDR1 is MDHEN and CDR2 SYDVKM. V lost 1 base to trimming and J lost 1 base, with 9 bases between them. The CDR3 length is 15 residues. CDR3 DNA sequence: TGTGCCAGCAGTTTATCCGCAGCGGGCACAGATACGCAGTATTTT. Protein product: CASSLSAAGTDTQYF.

This chain connects TRBV19 to TRBJ1-2; 7 bases map to TRBD1. From germline, CDR1 is LNHDA and CDR2 SQIVND (reference sequence). The V segment lost 10 bases and the J segment 4 bases; nucleotides outside the gene matches: 15. The CDR3 totals 15 residues. CDR3: CATLPQGSLPYGYTF. For the CDR3, the DNA is TGTGCCACCCTCCCACAGGGGTCTCTTCCCTATGGCTACACCTTC. The full variable domain, its missing parts supplied by reference TRBV19 and TRBJ1-2, is DGGITQSPKYLFRKEGQNVTLSCEQNLNHDAMYWYRQDPGQGLRLIYYSQIVNDFQKGDIAEGYSVSREKKESFPLTVTSAQKNPTAFYLCATLPQGSLPYGYTFGSGTRLTVV.